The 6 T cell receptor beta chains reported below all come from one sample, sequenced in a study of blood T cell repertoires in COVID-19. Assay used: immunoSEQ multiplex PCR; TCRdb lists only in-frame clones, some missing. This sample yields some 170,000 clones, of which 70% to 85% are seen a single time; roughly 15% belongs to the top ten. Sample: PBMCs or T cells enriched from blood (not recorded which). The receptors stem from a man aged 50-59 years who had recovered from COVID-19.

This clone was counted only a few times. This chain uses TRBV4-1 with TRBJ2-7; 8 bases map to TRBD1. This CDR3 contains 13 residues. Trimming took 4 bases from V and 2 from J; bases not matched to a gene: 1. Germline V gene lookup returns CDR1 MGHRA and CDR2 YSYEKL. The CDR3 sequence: CASSPGGTYEQYF. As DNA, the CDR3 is TGCGCCAGCAGCCCAGGGGGCACCTACGAGCAGTACTTC.

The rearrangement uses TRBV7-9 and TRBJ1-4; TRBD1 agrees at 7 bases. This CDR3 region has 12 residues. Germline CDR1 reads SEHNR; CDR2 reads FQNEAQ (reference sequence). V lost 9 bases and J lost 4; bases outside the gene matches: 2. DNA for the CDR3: TGTGCCAGTGGGACAGTTAATGAAAAACTGTTTTTT. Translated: CASGTVNEKLFF.

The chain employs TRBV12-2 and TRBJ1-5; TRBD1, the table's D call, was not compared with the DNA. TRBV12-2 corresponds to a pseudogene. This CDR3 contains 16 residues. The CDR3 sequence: CASRLEGTGGGMPQHF. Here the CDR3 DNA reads TGTGCAAGTCGCTTAGAGGGGACAGGGGGCGGAATGCCCCAGCATTTT.

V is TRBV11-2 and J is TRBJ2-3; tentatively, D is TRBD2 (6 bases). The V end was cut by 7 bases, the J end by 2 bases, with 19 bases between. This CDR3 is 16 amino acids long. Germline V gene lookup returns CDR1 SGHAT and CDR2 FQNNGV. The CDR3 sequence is CASTPTGGYNTDTQYF. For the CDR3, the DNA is TGTGCCAGCACCCCAACCGGAGGGTACAACACAGATACGCAGTATTTT.

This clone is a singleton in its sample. The CDR3, as DNA: TGTGCCAGCGGGACCCTAGCGGGGGACTACAATGAGCAGTTCTTC. This translates into CASGTLAGDYNEQFF. V is TRBV9 and J is TRBJ2-1, with 10 bases that match TRBD2. Germline V gives CDR1 SGDLS, CDR2 YYNGEE. V dropped 7 bases and J dropped 3; count of bases not matched to a gene: 7. CDR3 length: 15 amino acids.

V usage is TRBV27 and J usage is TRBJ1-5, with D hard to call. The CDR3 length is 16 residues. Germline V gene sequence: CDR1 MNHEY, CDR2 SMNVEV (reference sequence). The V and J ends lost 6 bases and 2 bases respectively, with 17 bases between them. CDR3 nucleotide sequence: TGTGCCAGCAGGGCGGAGAAGGCAGTCGGCAATCAGCCCCAGCATTTT. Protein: CASRAEKAVGNQPQHF.